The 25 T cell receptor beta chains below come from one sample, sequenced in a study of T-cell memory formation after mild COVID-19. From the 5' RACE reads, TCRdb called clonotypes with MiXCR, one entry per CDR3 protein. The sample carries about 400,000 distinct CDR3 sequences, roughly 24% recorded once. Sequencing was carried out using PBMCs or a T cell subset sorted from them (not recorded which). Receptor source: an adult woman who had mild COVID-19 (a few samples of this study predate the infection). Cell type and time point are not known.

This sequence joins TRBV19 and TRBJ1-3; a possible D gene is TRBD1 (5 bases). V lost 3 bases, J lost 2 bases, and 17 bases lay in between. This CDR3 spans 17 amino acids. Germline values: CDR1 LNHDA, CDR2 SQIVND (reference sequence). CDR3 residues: CASSIPRARDAGNTIYF. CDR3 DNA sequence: TGTGCCAGTAGTATCCCCCGAGCCCGGGACGCTGGAAACACCATATATTTT.

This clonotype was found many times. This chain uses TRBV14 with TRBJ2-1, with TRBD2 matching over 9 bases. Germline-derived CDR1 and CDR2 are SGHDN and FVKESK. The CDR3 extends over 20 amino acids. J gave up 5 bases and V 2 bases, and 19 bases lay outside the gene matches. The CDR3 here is CASSQFQGVAGARSHNEQFF. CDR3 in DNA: TGTGCCAGCAGCCAATTCCAGGGGGTAGCGGGGGCCCGATCTCACAATGAGCAGTTCTTC.

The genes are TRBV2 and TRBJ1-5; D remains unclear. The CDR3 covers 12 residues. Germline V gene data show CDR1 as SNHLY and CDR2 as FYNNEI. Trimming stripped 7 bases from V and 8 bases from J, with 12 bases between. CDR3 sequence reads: CASTSSPEPQHF. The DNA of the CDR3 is TGTGCCAGCACCTCCTCCCCCGAGCCCCAGCATTTT.

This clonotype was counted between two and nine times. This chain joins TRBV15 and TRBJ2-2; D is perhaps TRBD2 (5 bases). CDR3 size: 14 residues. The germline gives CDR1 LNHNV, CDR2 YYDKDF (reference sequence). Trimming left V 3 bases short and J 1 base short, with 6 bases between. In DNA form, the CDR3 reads TGTGCCACCAGCAGCCGGGAGAACACCGGGGAGCTGTTTTTT. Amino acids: CATSSRENTGELFF.

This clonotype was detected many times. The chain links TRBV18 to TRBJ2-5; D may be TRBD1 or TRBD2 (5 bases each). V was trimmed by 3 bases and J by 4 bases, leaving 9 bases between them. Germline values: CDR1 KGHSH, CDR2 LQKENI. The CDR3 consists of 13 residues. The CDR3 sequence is CASSPRGGETQYF. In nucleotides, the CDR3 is TGTGCCAGCTCACCGAGGGGCGGAGAGACCCAGTACTTC.

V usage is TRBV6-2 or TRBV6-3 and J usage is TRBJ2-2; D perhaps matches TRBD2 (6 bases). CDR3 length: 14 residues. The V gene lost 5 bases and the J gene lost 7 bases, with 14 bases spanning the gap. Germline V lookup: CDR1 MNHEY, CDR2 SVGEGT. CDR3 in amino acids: CASSTSSEGGELFF. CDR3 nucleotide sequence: TGTGCCAGCAGTACGTCTAGCGAAGGCGGGGAGCTGTTTTTT.

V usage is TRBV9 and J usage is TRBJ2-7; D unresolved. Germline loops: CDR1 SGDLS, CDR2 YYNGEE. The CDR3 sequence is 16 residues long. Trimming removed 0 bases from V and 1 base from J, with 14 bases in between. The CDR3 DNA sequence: TGTGCCAGCAGCGTAGCTCCGGATAGAACTTCCTACGAGCAGTACTTC. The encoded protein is CASSVAPDRTSYEQYF.

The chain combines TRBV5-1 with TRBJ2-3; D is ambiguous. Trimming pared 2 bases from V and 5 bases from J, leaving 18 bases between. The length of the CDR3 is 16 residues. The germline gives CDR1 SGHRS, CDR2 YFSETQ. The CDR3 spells CASSFLGGPVGDTQYF. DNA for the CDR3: TGCGCCAGCAGCTTTTTAGGTGGGCCTGTGGGAGATACGCAGTATTTT. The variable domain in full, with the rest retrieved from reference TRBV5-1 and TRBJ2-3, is KAGVTQTPRYLIKTRGQQVTLSCSPISGHRSVSWYQQTPGQGLQFLFEYFSETQRNKGNFPGRFSGRQFSNSRSEMNVSTLELGDSALYLCASSFLGGPVGDTQYFGPGTRLTVL.

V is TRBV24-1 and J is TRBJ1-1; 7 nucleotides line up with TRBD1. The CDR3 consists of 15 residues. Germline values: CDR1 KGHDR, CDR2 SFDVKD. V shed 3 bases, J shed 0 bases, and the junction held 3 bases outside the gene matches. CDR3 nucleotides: TGTGCCACCAGTGATAACAGGGGACTGAACACTGAAGCTTTCTTT. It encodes CATSDNRGLNTEAFF.

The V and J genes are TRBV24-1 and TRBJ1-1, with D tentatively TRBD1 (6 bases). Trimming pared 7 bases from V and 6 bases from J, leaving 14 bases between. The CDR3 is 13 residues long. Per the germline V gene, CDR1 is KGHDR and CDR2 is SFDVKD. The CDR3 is CATRAGGAAEAFF. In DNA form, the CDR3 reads TGTGCCACCAGGGCGGGGGGCGCCGCTGAAGCTTTCTTT.

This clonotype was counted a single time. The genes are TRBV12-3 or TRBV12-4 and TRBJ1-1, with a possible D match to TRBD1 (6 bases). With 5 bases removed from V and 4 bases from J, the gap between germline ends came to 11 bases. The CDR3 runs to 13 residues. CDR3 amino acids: CASSPTGFTEAFF. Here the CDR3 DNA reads TGTGCCAGCAGTCCAACAGGGTTCACTGAAGCTTTCTTT.

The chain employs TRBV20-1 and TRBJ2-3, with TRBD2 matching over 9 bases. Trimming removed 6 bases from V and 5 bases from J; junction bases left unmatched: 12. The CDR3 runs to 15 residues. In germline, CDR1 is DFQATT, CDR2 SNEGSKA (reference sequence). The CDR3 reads CSAQSRREGGDTQYF. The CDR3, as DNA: TGCAGTGCACAGAGCAGGCGGGAGGGGGGAGATACGCAGTATTTT.

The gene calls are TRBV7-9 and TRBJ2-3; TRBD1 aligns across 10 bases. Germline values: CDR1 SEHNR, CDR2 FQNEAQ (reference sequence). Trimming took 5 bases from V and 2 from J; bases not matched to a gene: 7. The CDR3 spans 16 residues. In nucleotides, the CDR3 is TGTGCCAGCAGCCAGAGACAGGGGGCACTCACAGATACGCAGTATTTT. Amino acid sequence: CASSQRQGALTDTQYF. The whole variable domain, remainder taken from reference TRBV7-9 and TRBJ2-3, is DTGVSQNPRHKITKRGQNVTFRCDPISEHNRLYWYRQTLGQGPEFLTYFQNEAQLEKSRLLSDRFSAERPKGSFSTLEIQRTEQGDSAMYLCASSQRQGALTDTQYFGPGTRLTVL.

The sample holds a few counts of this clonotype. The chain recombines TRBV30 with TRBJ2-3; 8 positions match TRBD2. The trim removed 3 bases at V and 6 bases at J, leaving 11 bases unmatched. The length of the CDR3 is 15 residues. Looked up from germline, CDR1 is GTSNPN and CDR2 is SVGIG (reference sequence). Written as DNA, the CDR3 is TGTGCCTGGAGCGCCCCGGGACTAGTTAAGGATACGCAGTATTTT. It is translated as CAWSAPGLVKDTQYF.

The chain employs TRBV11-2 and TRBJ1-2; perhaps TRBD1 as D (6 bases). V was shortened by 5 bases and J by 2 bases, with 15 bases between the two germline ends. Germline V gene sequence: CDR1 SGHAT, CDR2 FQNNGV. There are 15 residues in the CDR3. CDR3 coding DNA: TGTGCCAGCAGCCCCATTCGACAGGCAAACTATGGCTACACCTTC. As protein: CASSPIRQANYGYTF. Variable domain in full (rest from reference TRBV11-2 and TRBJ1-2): EAGVAQSPRYKIIEKRQSVAFWCNPISGHATLYWYQQILGQGPKLLIQFQNNGVVDDSQLPKDRFSAERLKGVDSTLKIQPAKLEDSAVYLCASSPIRQANYGYTFGSGTRLTVV.

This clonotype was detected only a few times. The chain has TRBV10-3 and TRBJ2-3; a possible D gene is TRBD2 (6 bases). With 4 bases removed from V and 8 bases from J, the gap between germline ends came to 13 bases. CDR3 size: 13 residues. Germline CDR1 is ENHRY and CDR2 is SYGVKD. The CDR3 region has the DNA TGTGCCATCAGTGGGACTAACCCCGGTACGCAGTATTTT. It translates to CAISGTNPGTQYF.

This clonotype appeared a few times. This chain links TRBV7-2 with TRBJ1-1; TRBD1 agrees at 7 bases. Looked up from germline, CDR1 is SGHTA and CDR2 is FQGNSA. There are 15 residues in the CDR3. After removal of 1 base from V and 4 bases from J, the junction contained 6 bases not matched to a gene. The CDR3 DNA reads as TGTGCCAGCAGCTTAGATATTACAGGGGTCACTGAAGCTTTCTTT. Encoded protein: CASSLDITGVTEAFF.

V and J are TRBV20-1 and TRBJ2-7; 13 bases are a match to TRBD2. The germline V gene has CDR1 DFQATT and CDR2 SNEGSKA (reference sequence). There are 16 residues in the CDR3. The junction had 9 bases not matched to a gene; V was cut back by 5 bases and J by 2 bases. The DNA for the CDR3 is TGCAGTGCTTGGGGGCGGGGACTAGCGGGACCCTACGAGCAGTACTTC. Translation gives CSAWGRGLAGPYEQYF.

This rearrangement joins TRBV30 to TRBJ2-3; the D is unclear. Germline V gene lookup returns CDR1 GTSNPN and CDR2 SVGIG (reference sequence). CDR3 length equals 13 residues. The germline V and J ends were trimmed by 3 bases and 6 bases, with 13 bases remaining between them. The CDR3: CAWSATQGDTQYF. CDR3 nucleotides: TGTGCCTGGAGCGCGACGCAAGGGGATACGCAGTATTTT.

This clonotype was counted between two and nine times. The CDR3 nucleotides read TGCAGTGCTAGAGATCTAGCGGGAGGCTCAGATACGCAGTATTTT. It encodes CSARDLAGGSDTQYF. V usage is TRBV20-1 and J usage is TRBJ2-3, with TRBD2 matching 11 bases. V trimming: 0 bases; J trimming: 4 bases; junction bases outside the gene matches: 3. The CDR3 length is 15 residues. The V gene's germline CDR1 is DFQATT and CDR2 SNEGSKA (reference sequence).

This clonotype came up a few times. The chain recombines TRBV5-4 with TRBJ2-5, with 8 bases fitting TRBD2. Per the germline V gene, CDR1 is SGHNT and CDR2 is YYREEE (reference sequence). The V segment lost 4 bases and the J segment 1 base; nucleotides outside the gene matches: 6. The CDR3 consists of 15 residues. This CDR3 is CASSTGGESQETQYF. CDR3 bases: TGTGCCAGCAGCACGGGAGGGGAGTCCCAAGAGACCCAGTACTTC.

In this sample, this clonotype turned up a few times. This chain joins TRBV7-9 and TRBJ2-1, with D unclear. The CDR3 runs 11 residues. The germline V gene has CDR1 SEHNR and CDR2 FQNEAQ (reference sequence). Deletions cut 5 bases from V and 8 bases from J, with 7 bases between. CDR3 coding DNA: TGTGCCAGCAGCCTACACCATGAGCAGTTCTTC. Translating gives CASSLHHEQFF.

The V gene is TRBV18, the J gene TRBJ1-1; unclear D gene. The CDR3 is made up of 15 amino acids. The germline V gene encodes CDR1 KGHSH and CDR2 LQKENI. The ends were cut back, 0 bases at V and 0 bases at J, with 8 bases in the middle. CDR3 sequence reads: CASSPPSSMNTEAFF. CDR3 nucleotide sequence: TGTGCCAGCTCACCACCTTCATCAATGAACACTGAAGCTTTCTTT.

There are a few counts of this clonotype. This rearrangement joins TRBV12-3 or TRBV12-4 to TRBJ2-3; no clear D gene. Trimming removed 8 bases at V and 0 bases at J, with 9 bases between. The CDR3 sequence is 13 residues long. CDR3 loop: CASVRASTDTQYF. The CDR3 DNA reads TGTGCCAGCGTTCGGGCGAGCACAGATACGCAGTATTTT.

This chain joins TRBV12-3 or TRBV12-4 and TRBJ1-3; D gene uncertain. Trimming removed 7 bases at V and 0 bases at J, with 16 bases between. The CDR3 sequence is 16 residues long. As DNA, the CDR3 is TGTGCCAGCACCGATTACGCAACGACCTCTGGAAACACCATATATTTT. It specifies CASTDYATTSGNTIYF.